The sequence of this TCR beta chain was determined in a study of regulatory T cells in long-lasting Graves disease. Time point meaning: newly diagnosed GD, antithyroid drugs for less than 3 months. Preparation of the TCR library used RNA extracted from PBMCs. Arm-PCR of CDR3 regions with iRepertoire HTBI primers generated TCR beta libraries. Using its own MiXCR run on the multiplex PCR reads, TCRdb lists one record per CDR3 protein. The repertoire holds roughly 500,000 distinct CDR3 sequences, with approximately 13% as singletons. J lost 4 bases, V lost 4 bases, and 4 bases had no gene match. Germline V gene data show CDR1 as SGHAT and CDR2 as FQNNGV. This CDR3 has 15 amino acids. This clonotype was seen at least ten times. The antigen is undetermined. This clone may be a read error of a much larger clone one base away. Overall study results and limits: Persistent-disease Graves' patients showed less TCR diversity than new cases. The study examined only peripheral blood, not thyroid tissue.

These data were likewise used in another study, on T cells in Graves' hyperthyroidism and ophthalmopathy. According to that study: Using 13 V-J features, a model discriminated ophthalmopathy from stable hyperthyroidism.

The chain carries TRBV11-2 and TRBJ2-7, with 13 bases aligning to TRBD2. This specimen was peripheral blood mononuclear cells (PBMCs), taken at new diagnosis, from a patient treated with antithyroid drugs. The sequence came from a man between 25 and 39 years old with Graves disease. The CDR3 protein is CASSSGLAGVYEQYF. DNA of the CDR3: TGTGCCAGCAGCTCCGGACTAGCGGGAGTATACGAGCAGTACTTC. The full variable domain, with the rest looked up from reference TRBV11-2 and TRBJ2-7, is EAGVAQSPRYKIIEKRQSVAFWCNPISGHATLYWYQQILGQGPKLLIQFQNNGVVDDSQLPKDRFSAERLKGVDSTLKIQPAKLEDSAVYLCASSSGLAGVYEQYFGPGTRLTVT.